Listed here is a single TCR beta chain. This record belongs to a study of blood T cell repertoires in COVID-19. Study-level background: The study drew acute and convalescent COVID-19 samples from the United States, Italy and Spain.

Method: immunoSEQ multiplex PCR; TCRdb's copy keeps in-frame clones and lacks some. This table has roughly 400,000 clones, about 88% appearing once. The CDR3 runs to 16 residues. V lost 1 base to trimming and J lost 5 bases; unmatched junction nucleotides: 9. Looked up from germline, CDR1 is MDHEN and CDR2 is SYDVKM. The age range of participants was 18 to 89 years, with residence in about two dozen US areas. Each participant's cohort was designated according to participant-reported clinical history. Shortly before study entry, within 2 weeks, exposed participants had met a COVID-19 case. This sequence joins TRBV28 and TRBJ2-5, with 8 bases fitting TRBD1. The sequenced sample was PBMCs or T cells enriched from blood (not recorded which). The origin of this receptor is a woman in her late teens or twenties who had been exposed to COVID-19. The CDR3 nucleotides read TGTGCCAGCAGTTTATCACGCGGCAGGGGGCACGAGACCCAGTACTTC. It specifies CASSLSRGRGHETQYF.